This T cell receptor (beta chain) was profiled in a study of a mutant IDH1 vaccine in newly diagnosed glioma. Study-wide results and limits: Vaccination elicited immune responses in roughly 92% of patients. Pseudoprogression appears to have had no connection to changes in top peripheral T cell clonotypes.

This sample's time point: week 5, during vaccination. What each vaccine dose contained was 300 ug of mutant IDH1 20-mer peptide, accompanied by topical imiquimod. Each of the donors came in with new WHO grade 3 or 4 astrocytomas that were IDH1-mutant and ATRX-lost. TCRdb's copy holds only in-frame clones and misses some; the assay was immunoSEQ multiplex PCR. The data hold about 51,000 clones, with around 80% observed a single time. This clone was seen a handful of times. Its antigen is not known. Germline CDR1 and CDR2: ENHRY and SYGVKD. Trimming removed 9 bases from V and 0 bases from J, with 15 bases in between. The CDR3 consists of 16 residues.

The V and J genes are TRBV10-3 and TRBJ2-6, with D possibly being TRBD1 or TRBD2 (5 bases each). The clonotype was recovered from a man aged 50 to 59 with glioma. The sample consisted of PBMCs, taken from a glioma patient whose treatment included an IDH1 peptide vaccine. The CDR3 protein is CAITGTVVSGANVLTF. The CDR3 DNA reads as TGTGCCATAACCGGGACGGTGGTCTCTGGGGCCAACGTCCTGACTTTC.